One sample yielded the 26 T cell receptor beta chains listed below, sequenced in a study of T-cell memory formation after mild COVID-19. MiXCR, run by TCRdb on the 5' RACE reads, gives a single entry per CDR3 protein. In the table there are around 13,000 distinct CDR3 sequences, around 13% of which are singletons. The sequencing input was PBMCs or a T cell subset sorted from them (not recorded which). The receptors come from an adult woman who had mild COVID-19 (a few samples of this study predate the infection). Cell type and time point are not known.

There are many counts of this clonotype. V gene TRBV24-1 combines with J gene TRBJ2-2; either TRBD1 or TRBD2 may supply D (5 bases each). CDR1 and CDR2 from the germline V gene are KGHDR and SFDVKD. This CDR3 region has 14 residues. Trimming took off 9 bases at V and 2 bases at J, with 12 bases between the two ends. CDR3 sequence (DNA): TGTGCCACCCAGGGACGAACTAACACCGGGGAGCTGTTTTTT. Translating gives CATQGRTNTGELFF.

The sample holds many counts of this clonotype. The chain carries TRBV5-1 and TRBJ2-7; the D is unclear. CDR3 length equals 14 residues. The germline V gene has CDR1 SGHRS and CDR2 YFSETQ. Trimming shortened V by 0 bases and J by 0 bases, and 7 bases separated the two germline ends. In DNA form, the CDR3 reads TGCGCCAGCAGCTTGGCCTTTAGCTCCTACGAGCAGTACTTC. This gives the protein CASSLAFSSYEQYF. Using reference TRBV5-1 and TRBJ2-7 for the parts outside the CDR3, the full variable domain is KAGVTQTPRYLIKTRGQQVTLSCSPISGHRSVSWYQQTPGQGLQFLFEYFSETQRNKGNFPGRFSGRQFSNSRSEMNVSTLELGDSALYLCASSLAFSSYEQYFGPGTRLTVT.

This clonotype has a handful of counts. The rearrangement joins TRBV5-4 to TRBJ2-5; tentative D call: TRBD2 (6 bases). Looked up from germline, CDR1 is SGHNT and CDR2 is YYREEE (reference sequence). V lost 1 base, J lost 3 bases, and 7 bases lay in between. The CDR3 consists of 13 residues. The CDR3 DNA sequence: TGTGCCAGCAGCTTGTGGGGGGAAGAGACCCAGTACTTC. Its protein is CASSLWGEETQYF.

This clonotype was observed many times. The V and J genes are TRBV5-1 and TRBJ1-4, with a weak D call TRBD1 (5 bases). The CDR3 extends over 14 amino acids. In germline, CDR1 is SGHRS, CDR2 YFSETQ. V lost 0 bases, J lost 6 bases, and 9 bases lay in between. The CDR3 DNA reads TGCGCCAGCAGCTTGGGACAGCCTTATGAAAAACTGTTTTTT. Amino acids: CASSLGQPYEKLFF.

This clonotype was detected ten times or more. The V gene is TRBV27, the J gene TRBJ2-7; a possible D gene is TRBD2 (6 bases). Germline CDR1 reads MNHEY; CDR2 reads SMNVEV (reference sequence). The CDR3 loop spans 13 amino acids. Trimming pared 2 bases from V and 6 bases from J, leaving 11 bases between. The CDR3 DNA reads as TGTGCCAGCAGTTTAGCGGGACCCCTCGAGCAGTACTTC. Its protein is CASSLAGPLEQYF.

This clonotype came up once. V and J are TRBV4-2 and TRBJ2-3; D not certain. Trimming shortened V by 6 bases and J by 0 bases, and 13 bases separated the two germline ends. This CDR3 has 15 residues. Germline CDR1 is LGHNA and CDR2 is YNFKEQ. The CDR3 spells CASRETAASTDTQYF. The CDR3 DNA follows: TGTGCCAGCAGGGAGACCGCGGCTAGCACAGATACGCAGTATTTT.

This clonotype was detected many times. The rearrangement links TRBV6-5 to TRBJ2-7, with 11 nucleotides matching TRBD2. V was clipped by 4 bases and J by 5 bases; unmatched bases: 4. The CDR3 is 14 amino acids. Germline V gene data show CDR1 as MNHEY and CDR2 as SVGAGI. Written as DNA, the CDR3 is TGTGCCAGCAGTTCCGGGACTAGCGGTGACGAGCAGTACTTC. Translating gives CASSSGTSGDEQYF.

This clonotype was counted at least ten times. The chain has TRBV24-1 and TRBJ2-6; D is undetermined. This CDR3 is built from 19 residues. Germline-derived CDR1 and CDR2 are KGHDR and SFDVKD. Trimming removed 4 bases from V and 0 bases from J, with 18 bases in between. CDR3 coding DNA: TGTGCCACCAGTGACCCGGATCAAACCGCTCGCTCTGGGGCCAACGTCCTGACTTTC. As protein: CATSDPDQTARSGANVLTF.

This clonotype appeared many times. This chain connects TRBV5-1 to TRBJ1-1; D uncertain. This CDR3 has 13 residues. V lost 0 bases and J 6 bases, leaving 9 bases between the germline ends. Germline V gene sequence: CDR1 SGHRS, CDR2 YFSETQ. The CDR3: CASSLVQYSEAFF. CDR3 DNA sequence: TGCGCCAGCAGCTTGGTACAGTATTCTGAAGCTTTCTTT.

There are many counts of this clonotype. The CDR3 here is CASSPRQGRNEKLFF. The DNA of the CDR3 is TGTGCCAGCAGCCCCCGACAGGGGAGGAATGAAAAACTGTTTTTT. The chain couples TRBV12-3 or TRBV12-4 to TRBJ1-4; 8 bases fit TRBD1. The length of the CDR3 is 15 residues. Trimming removed 6 bases from V and 5 bases from J; junction bases left unmatched: 8.

This clonotype has ten or more counts. The genes are TRBV5-4 and TRBJ2-7; TRBD2 is a possible D gene (5 bases). Between the trimmed V and J ends, which lost 0 bases and 3 bases, there was a span of 13 bases. The CDR3 runs to 15 residues. The germline CDR1 and CDR2 sequences are SGHNT and YYREEE (reference sequence). In DNA form, the CDR3 reads TGTGCCAGCAGCTTGGCCCGGGGTCCTGGCTACGAGCAGTACTTC. Translating gives CASSLARGPGYEQYF.

This clonotype has ten or more counts. This chain links TRBV4-1 with TRBJ2-7; maybe TRBD1 (5 bases). V was trimmed by 1 base and J by 0 bases, leaving 13 bases between them. This CDR3 has 16 amino acids. CDR1 MGHRA and CDR2 YSYEKL come from the germline V gene. CDR3 sequence: CASSQVPTASSYEQYF. CDR3 nucleotides: TGCGCCAGCAGCCAAGTCCCGACAGCGAGCTCCTACGAGCAGTACTTC.

This clonotype was detected many times. CDR3 in amino acids: CASSLGTESSYEQYF. CDR3 DNA sequence: TGTGCCAGCAGCTTGGGGACCGAGAGCTCCTACGAGCAGTACTTC. This chain links TRBV11-2 with TRBJ2-7; the D call may be TRBD1 or TRBD2 (5 bases each). Germline assignment: CDR1 SGHAT and CDR2 FQNNGV. CDR3 length: 15 residues. V was cut by 3 bases and J by 0 bases, with 12 bases left in between.

V is TRBV6-6 and J is TRBJ1-5; no reliable D call. V was shortened by 0 bases and J by 3 bases, with 3 bases between the two germline ends. Per the germline V gene, CDR1 is MNHNY and CDR2 is SVGAGI (reference sequence). The CDR3 has 13 residues. In DNA form, the CDR3 reads TGTGCCAGCAGTTACTCGAACAATCAGCCCCAGCATTTT. This codes for CASSYSNNQPQHF.

This clonotype was found many times. The chain uses TRBV29-1 and TRBJ2-7; 14 bases agree with TRBD2. Trimming took 5 bases from V and 3 from J; bases not matched to a gene: 6. The V gene's germline CDR1 is SQVTM and CDR2 ANQGSEA. The length of the CDR3 is 15 residues. The CDR3 loop is CSVRGLAGGLYEQYF. The CDR3 DNA reads TGCAGCGTTCGCGGACTAGCGGGGGGACTCTACGAGCAGTACTTC.

In this sample, this clonotype turned up many times. This chain links TRBV7-8 with TRBJ2-5, with 11 nucleotides matching TRBD2. After removal of 5 bases from V and 5 bases from J, the junction contained 4 bases not matched to a gene. This CDR3 spans 14 amino acids. CDR1 SGHVS and CDR2 FQNEAQ come from the germline V gene. DNA for the CDR3: TGTGCCAGCAGCCCTTGGACTAGCGGGGAGACCCAGTACTTC. Translating it yields CASSPWTSGETQYF. The full variable domain, in which reference TRBV7-8 and TRBJ2-5 provide the parts outside the CDR3, is GAGVSQSPRYKVAKRGQDVALRCDPISGHVSLFWYQQALGQGPEFLTYFQNEAQLDKSGLPSDRFFAERPEGSVSTLKIQRTQQEDSAVYLCASSPWTSGETQYFGPGTRLLVL.

The chain has TRBV18 and TRBJ2-5; D might be TRBD1 (5 bases). V was clipped by 0 bases and J by 10 bases, with 12 bases between them. This CDR3 comprises 13 residues. From germline, CDR1 is KGHSH and CDR2 LQKENI. Here the CDR3 reads CASSPPVREDQYF. The DNA of the CDR3 is TGTGCCAGCTCACCACCGGTCAGGGAAGACCAGTACTTC.

This clonotype was found many times. The chain couples TRBV25-1 to TRBJ1-2, with D hard to call. The CDR3 loop spans 15 amino acids. V was trimmed by 5 bases and J by 4 bases, leaving 17 bases between them. Germline CDR1 MGHDK, CDR2 SYGVNS. CDR3 nucleotides: TGTGCCAGCAGTCGAGCGGGGAGTGCGATCTATGGCTACACCTTC. Its protein is CASSRAGSAIYGYTF.

The DNA for the CDR3 is TGTGCCAGCAGTTCAACAGGGGGCCCGGAGACCCAGTACTTC. It codes for CASSSTGGPETQYF. This chain links TRBV12-3 or TRBV12-4 with TRBJ2-5; 9 bases are a match to TRBD1. This CDR3 is 14 amino acids long. V trimming: 4 bases; J trimming: 5 bases; junction bases outside the gene matches: 5.

This clonotype was observed many times. The chain carries TRBV7-2 and TRBJ1-5; D is ambiguous. Germline loops: CDR1 SGHTA, CDR2 FQGNSA. The CDR3 loop spans 14 amino acids. The V and J ends lost 5 bases and 7 bases respectively, with 15 bases between them. CDR3: CASSPGPGGQPQHF. CDR3 bases: TGTGCCAGCAGCCCAGGCCCGGGAGGGCAGCCCCAGCATTTT.

This clonotype appeared once. This sequence joins TRBV19 and TRBJ2-6, with TRBD1 identical over 7 bases. This CDR3 contains 15 residues. V gave up 3 bases and J gave up 4 bases; unmatched junction bases: 3. Germline CDR1 and CDR2: LNHDA and SQIVND (reference sequence). CDR3 amino acids: CASSMTGSGANVLTF. DNA of the CDR3: TGTGCCAGTAGTATGACAGGGAGCGGGGCCAACGTCCTGACTTTC.

This clonotype has ten or more counts. The gene calls are TRBV5-1 and TRBJ1-2; 8 bases are shared with TRBD1. The CDR3 has 14 amino acids. The J segment lost 3 bases and the V segment lost 4 bases, leaving 5 bases of the junction unmatched. Germline V gene lookup returns CDR1 SGHRS and CDR2 YFSETQ. CDR3 bases: TGCGCCAGCAGCACCCCGACAGGGGACTATGGCTACACCTTC. Translation: CASSTPTGDYGYTF.

This clonotype was observed many times. This sequence joins TRBV18 and TRBJ1-4; 11 bases are a match to TRBD1. In germline, CDR1 is KGHSH, CDR2 LQKENI. Unmatched junction bases numbered 3, after V lost 3 bases and J lost 3 bases. This CDR3 comprises 16 residues. CDR3 protein: CASSPGQGVPNEKLFF. In nucleotides, the CDR3 is TGTGCCAGCTCACCGGGACAGGGGGTCCCTAATGAAAAACTGTTTTTT. Combining the CDR3 with reference TRBV18 and TRBJ1-4 gives the whole variable domain NAGVMQNPRHLVRRRGQEARLRCSPMKGHSHVYWYRQLPEEGLKFMVYLQKENIIDESGMPKERFSAEFPKEGPSILRIQQVVRGDSAAYFCASSPGQGVPNEKLFFGSGTQLSVL.

V is TRBV5-6 and J is TRBJ1-2; D is ambiguous. Germline V gene data show CDR1 as SGHDT and CDR2 as YYEEEE. Trimming took 0 bases from V and 2 from J, leaving 5 bases between them. The CDR3 contains 13 residues. The CDR3 nucleotides read TGTGCCAGCAGCTTGGGACTAAACTATGGCTACACCTTC. Protein product: CASSLGLNYGYTF.

This clonotype came up many times. The chain has TRBV12-3 or TRBV12-4 and TRBJ1-2; TRBD1 might be the D (5 bases). With 3 bases removed from V and 2 bases from J, the gap between germline ends came to 16 bases. This CDR3 spans 16 amino acids. The chain's CDR3 is CASSFYDTGTNYGYTF. CDR3 sequence (DNA): TGTGCCAGCAGTTTTTATGATACAGGAACGAACTATGGCTACACCTTC.

This clonotype has a count of ten or more. This CDR3 reads CASSRSGLAGEKDTQYF. In DNA form, the CDR3 reads TGTGCCAGCAGCCGATCGGGACTAGCGGGAGAGAAAGATACGCAGTATTTT. The chain links TRBV7-3 to TRBJ2-3; 14 bases are shared with TRBD2. This CDR3 contains 17 residues. The germline V gene has CDR1 SGHTA and CDR2 FQGTGA. V trimming: 5 bases; J trimming: 5 bases; junction bases outside the gene matches: 9.